The sequence of this TCR beta chain was determined in a study of T cells in tumors and immune-related adverse events (dated by TCRdb to the early 2020s). The treatment or condition tag for this specimen amounts to: nivolumab (PD-1 blockade) given before sampling. The DNeasy Blood and Tissue Kit was used to extract DNA from formalin-fixed paraffin-embedded specimens. The immunoSEQ assay was used to amplify and sequence the TCR beta locus, producing bulk TCR Vbeta CDR3 data. In the original analysis: CDR3s were excluded if they were non-productive, were shorter than 7 amino acids, or did not start with C or end with F/W. Analysis was restricted to specimens with at least 1000 reads, and clonotypes were defined at the amino acid level. Clonality was computed as 1 minus Pielou's evenness. To equalize library sizes, abundance-weighted random subsampling with replacement was performed 100 times so that 95% confidence intervals could be reported. The Morisita overlap index was used to quantify repertoire overlap, and for each specimen the top 40 clones were checked for overlap with the irAE. TCRdb stores this immuneACCESS table with in-frame sequences only. Part of the clones is absent; in the studies checked, under half of the shortfall reflects unresolved V genes, and no reason is known for the rest. V, J and clone size derive from that table, while D and trimming were established from the DNA sequence. The table for this sample lists around 22,000 clones; 75% to 95% of them were counted only once. Over 1.3% of the sample is in the top ten clones.

The germline V gene gives CDR1 as LGHNA and CDR2 as YNFKEQ. Relative to germline, V is 0 bases shorter and J is 10 bases shorter, with 7 bases between their ends. From its cysteine to its phenylalanine, the CDR3 spans 12 amino acids. Left in the record is the CDR3 DNA by itself, 36 bases read in frame from the first base. Concerning this clone: The antigen it binds to is not known. No qualities accompany the bases; no much larger clone lies one base away.

The sequence links TRBV4-2 to TRBJ2-1, with the D gene too uncertain to name. This specimen consisted of lymph node tissue, obtained from a patient treated with anti-PD-1 therapy. This TCR was recovered from a female donor with metastatic renal cell carcinoma. This receptor carries the CDR3 CASSQDTREQFF. The nucleotide sequence is given as TGTGCCAGCAGCCAAGATACGAGGGAGCAGTTCTTC.